The 2 T cell receptor beta chains below all came from one sample that was sequenced in a study of T cells in Graves' hyperthyroidism and ophthalmopathy. The CDR3 regions of TCR beta were amplified from RNA transcripts. The study used the HTBI primer set for a first-round RT-PCR of the TCR CDR3. TCRdb re-called the multiplex PCR reads through MiXCR, storing one row per CDR3 protein. Among over 500,000 distinct CDR3 sequences, roughly a sixth were seen once, and the ten largest hold under 20%. The sequencing sample was made of blood. Source of these receptors: a woman between 18 and 30 years old with Graves' ophthalmopathy.

This rearrangement joins TRBV27 to TRBJ2-7; 11 positions agree with TRBD2. V lost 6 bases to trimming and J lost 1 base; unmatched junction nucleotides: 2. The CDR3 is made up of 14 amino acids. Looked up from germline, CDR1 is MNHEY and CDR2 is SMNVEV (reference sequence). The DNA for the CDR3 is TGTGCCAGCAGGACTAGCGGGGATTCCTACGAGCAGTACTTC. Its translation is CASRTSGDSYEQYF.

The CDR3 region has the DNA TGTGCCAGTAGCCCATTCGTTCACACCGGGGAGCTGTTTTTT. Translation: CASSPFVHTGELFF. The chain couples TRBV19 to TRBJ2-2; D gene unclear. Germline V lookup: CDR1 LNHDA, CDR2 SQIVND (reference sequence). Trimming removed 6 bases from V and 3 bases from J, with 11 bases in between. The CDR3 spans 14 residues.